Presented here are 8 T cell receptor delta chains from one specimen sequenced in a study of gamma-delta T cells after stem cell transplantation. TCRdb fed the RT-PCR reads to CATT. The sample consists of roughly 1,900 delta-chain clones, 0.85% to 1.2% of them appearing once. The specimen was gamma-delta T cells. The receptors stem from a human donor. It is not recorded whose cells these are; they may come from a transplant donor.

About this clone itself: TCRdb shows a much larger clone's protein in place of this DNA's translation, and the two differ at residue 16, likely through a read error; the protein shown is translated from the DNA. The chain recombines TRDV2 with TRDJ1; 9 bases are a match to TRDD3. The CDR3 loop spans 18 amino acids. In germline, CDR1 is GEAIGNYY, CDR2 EKD. The DNA for the CDR3 is TGTGCCTGTGACACTCTTCACAGTGTGGGGGATAGCACCGATAAACCCATCTTT. This codes for CACDTLHSVGDSTDKPIF.

In the case of this clone: This is likely an artifact of a read error, given a far larger clone one base away. The chain carries TRDV2 and TRDJ1; D may be TRDD2 (6 bases). The germline CDR1 and CDR2 sequences are GEAIGNYY and EKD. This CDR3 contains 15 residues. CDR3 nucleotide sequence: TGTGCCCGTGACACCATCGTTCCTAGCACCGATAAACTCATCTTT. It yields the protein CARDTIVPSTDKLIF.

With respect to this clone: A far larger clone is off by one base, so a read error is likely. Other DNA sequences within the sample encode an identical CDR3. This sequence joins TRDV2 and TRDJ3; TRDD3 aligns across 12 bases. The CDR3 sequence is 20 residues long. Germline lookup yields CDR1 GEAIGNYY and CDR2 EKD. The CDR3 region has the DNA TGTGCCTGTGAAAATCTACTGGGGGATACCAGCTCCTGGGACACCCGACAGATGTTCTTC. Residues: CACENLLGDTSSWDTRQMFF.

As to this clone: The amino acid sequence in TCRdb belongs to a much larger clone and departs from this DNA's translation at residue 4, likely a sequencing read error; the sequence shown is translated from the DNA. The V gene is TRDV2, the J gene TRDJ1, with 8 bases that match TRDD3. The CDR3 is made up of 17 amino acids. Germline CDR1 GEAIGNYY, CDR2 EKD. J gave up 0 bases and V 5 bases, and 13 bases lay outside the gene matches. CDR3 protein: CACGTVGIQGDTDKLIF. The CDR3 coding sequence is TGTGCCTGTGGCACGGTGGGGATACAGGGGGACACCGATAAACTCATCTTT.

This clone is medium-sized in the sample. The chain links TRDV2 to TRDJ1, with 9 bases that match TRDD3. The V segment lost 0 bases and the J segment 1 base; nucleotides outside the gene matches: 11. In germline, CDR1 is GEAIGNYY, CDR2 EKD. This CDR3 contains 18 residues. The CDR3 sequence is CACDTVNTGGLRTDKLIF. The CDR3 coding sequence is TGTGCCTGTGACACCGTTAATACTGGGGGACTACGCACCGATAAACTCATCTTT.

This clone was counted between two and nine times. A far larger clone lies a single base away; this is likely a read error. The same CDR3 can be traced to other DNA sequences in this sample. This sequence joins TRDV2 and TRDJ1; 7 nucleotides agree with TRDD3. The CDR3 is made up of 14 amino acids. Germline loops: CDR1 GEAIGNYY, CDR2 EKD. CDR3 bases: TGCGCCTGTGACGTACTGGGGCACCGCGATAAACTCATCTTT. Its translation is CACDVLGHRDKLIF.

In this sample, this clone turned up a few times. It is likely a read error: a sequence one base away is far more abundant. V usage is TRDV3 and J usage is TRDJ1; TRDD3 matches at 8 bases. In germline, CDR1 is TVYSNPD, CDR2 GDNSRS (reference sequence). The trim removed 2 bases at V and 0 bases at J, leaving 29 bases unmatched. There are 22 residues in the CDR3. CDR3 loop: CAFSHATLGAISDSGYTDKLIF. The CDR3 region has the DNA TGTGCCTTTTCACATGCCACACTGGGGGCTATATCCGATTCGGGGTACACCGATAAACTCATCTTT.

This clone was counted between two and nine times. A far larger clone is one base from this, pointing to a likely read error. The chain uses TRDV2 and TRDJ1, with TRDD3 matching over 7 bases. Germline V gives CDR1 GEAIGNYY, CDR2 EKD. The V gene end was trimmed by 2 bases and the J gene end by 0 bases; junction bases not matched to a gene: 5. This CDR3 has 15 residues. The CDR3 DNA reads as TGTGCCTGTGACATCGTGGGGGACCACACCGATAAACTCATCTTT. Translated, it gives CACDIVGDHTDKLIF.